One TCR beta chain is described in this entry. Its specificity is not known. The data stem from a study of OX40 agonist ivuxolimab in advanced cancers. At the level of the study: Patients were treated with ivuxolimab, an agonistic anti-OX40 (CD134) antibody.

The cohort excluded patients with autoimmune disease history or systemic immunosuppression. Regarding the study as a whole: Averaged across samples, CD8+ T cells carried more expanded clones than CD4+ did. Clonal expansion was seen in CD4+ and CD8+ blood T cells by week 6 at 0.1 to 3.0 mg/kg.

Assay used: immunoSEQ multiplex PCR; TCRdb lists only in-frame clones, some missing. Of approximately 47,000 clones in the sample, approximately 91% were seen once. The source is an adult with an advanced solid tumor such as melanoma, head and neck, liver or kidney cancer. The sample in question was CD4+ or CD8+ T cells sorted from blood, obtained in a trial of the OX40 agonist ivuxolimab.

CDR3 protein: CASSSRWQGGYGYTF. Written as DNA, the CDR3 is TGTGCCAGCAGCTCTCGATGGCAAGGGGGCTATGGCTACACCTTC. This chain connects TRBV7-8 to TRBJ1-2, with a weak D call TRBD1 (6 bases). V was pared by 4 bases and J by 4 bases, with 16 bases between. CDR3 length: 15 residues. Germline V CDR1 and CDR2: SGHVS, FQNEAQ.